These 27 T cell receptor beta chains originate from one sample sequenced in a study of blood T cell repertoires in COVID-19. Data came from immunoSEQ multiplex PCR; TCRdb stores just in-frame clones and leaves some out. The sample yields fewer than 50,000 clones, around nine tenths seen once. The sequencing input was peripheral blood. The receptors here all came from a human donor in a cohort sampled during active COVID-19.

The chain uses TRBV7-6 and TRBJ2-3; TRBD2 matches 7 bases. Germline lookup yields CDR1 SGHVS and CDR2 FNYEAQ. V gave up 0 bases and J gave up 6 bases; unmatched junction bases: 6. The CDR3 runs 15 residues. The chain's CDR3 is CASSLAGGSGDTQYF. The CDR3 DNA sequence: TGTGCCAGCAGCTTAGCGGGAGGGTCAGGGGATACGCAGTATTTT.

The chain uses TRBV6-6 and TRBJ1-4, with no clear D. CDR1 MNHNY and CDR2 SVGAGI come from the germline V gene (reference sequence). CDR3 length: 11 residues. Trimming removed 5 bases from V and 8 bases from J, with 6 bases in between. DNA for the CDR3: TGTGCCAGCAGTGTACGGGAAAAACTGTTTTTT. It specifies CASSVREKLFF.

The V call is TRBV10-3, the J call TRBJ2-1; possible D gene TRBD2, 5 bases. The ends were cut back, 2 bases at V and 4 bases at J, with 15 bases in the middle. The germline V gene has CDR1 ENHRY and CDR2 SYGVKD. This CDR3 is built from 16 residues. CDR3 bases: TGTGCCATCAGTGAGACGCCCCGGGGAACTTACAATGAGCAGTTCTTC. Translating it yields CAISETPRGTYNEQFF.

The count of this clone is one. This chain joins TRBV5-8 and TRBJ2-7; TRBD1 agrees at 9 bases. The CDR3 runs to 14 residues. Germline V lookup: CDR1 SGHTS, CDR2 YDEGEE. The junction had 9 bases not matched to a gene; V was cut back by 4 bases and J by 7 bases. The CDR3 coding sequence is TGTGCCAGCAGCCAGGGACAGGGAAAGAGGGAGCAGTACTTC. Translating gives CASSQGQGKREQYF.

The chain combines TRBV18 with TRBJ1-3, with unresolved D. This CDR3 comprises 19 residues. Germline V gives CDR1 KGHSH, CDR2 LQKENI. V lost 2 bases, J lost 0 bases, and 20 bases lay in between. The CDR3 DNA is TGTGCCAGCTCACCAAGGGTGGCGGGCTCTGCTAACTCTGGAAACACCATATATTTT. Its translation: CASSPRVAGSANSGNTIYF.

The chain is built from TRBV30 and TRBJ2-6; 8 nucleotides match TRBD1. The CDR3 has 17 amino acids. The J segment lost 2 bases and the V segment lost 7 bases, leaving 13 bases of the junction unmatched. Germline CDR1 reads GTSNPN; CDR2 reads SVGIG (reference sequence). The CDR3 DNA reads TGTGCCTCACCACCGACAGGGGCAGGCGCTGGGGCCAACGTCCTGACTTTC. The encoded protein is CASPPTGAGAGANVLTF.

This clone has a handful of counts. V gene TRBV5-1 combines with J gene TRBJ2-7; D not resolved. Germline values: CDR1 SGHRS, CDR2 YFSETQ. The CDR3 is made up of 11 amino acids. V lost 3 bases, J lost 7 bases, and 8 bases lay in between. The CDR3 spells CASSSGLEQYF. DNA for the CDR3: TGCGCCAGCAGCTCCGGGTTGGAGCAGTACTTC.

J is TRBJ2-6 and V is TRBV4-1; D call uncertain. V gave up 1 base and J gave up 0 bases, with 7 bases separating them. The CDR3 runs 16 residues. Germline V gene data show CDR1 as MGHRA and CDR2 as YSYEKL. The CDR3 loop reads CASSQGYGSGANVLTF. In DNA form, the CDR3 reads TGCGCCAGCAGCCAAGGATACGGCTCTGGGGCCAACGTCCTGACTTTC.

This chain links TRBV4-2 with TRBJ1-1; D may be TRBD1 (6 bases). Germline-derived CDR1 and CDR2 are LGHNA and YNFKEQ. Trimming pared 1 base from V and 0 bases from J, leaving 9 bases between. This CDR3 has 15 amino acids. In DNA form, the CDR3 reads TGTGCCAGCAGCCAAGCAGGGACAATGAACACTGAAGCTTTCTTT. This translates into CASSQAGTMNTEAFF.

The chain joins TRBV6-1 to TRBJ1-3; the D is unclear. The germline gives CDR1 MNHNS, CDR2 SASEGT. The V gene lost 3 bases and the J gene lost 13 bases, with 16 bases spanning the gap. The CDR3 has 13 residues. The CDR3 protein is CASSDRGRTWIYF. CDR3 nucleotides: TGTGCCAGCAGTGACCGTGGGAGGACGTGGATATATTTT.

This CDR3 reads CASSPRPGQETQYF. The CDR3 DNA sequence: TGTGCCAGCAGTCCACGCCCGGGGCAAGAGACCCAGTACTTC. The chain combines TRBV11-1 with TRBJ2-5; D perhaps matches TRBD2 (5 bases). There are 14 residues in the CDR3. Per the germline V gene, CDR1 is SGHAT and CDR2 is FQDESV (reference sequence). V lost 6 bases and J 2 bases, leaving 13 bases between the germline ends.

This chain uses TRBV5-8 with TRBJ1-4; D gene uncertain. Germline lookup yields CDR1 SGHTS and CDR2 YDEGEE. V was shortened by 1 base and J by 3 bases, with 7 bases between the two germline ends. CDR3 length equals 14 residues. As DNA, the CDR3 is TGTGCCAGCAGCTTGCGCACATCTAATGAAAAACTGTTTTTT. This encodes CASSLRTSNEKLFF.

The chain recombines TRBV12-3 or TRBV12-4 with TRBJ1-1; D is uncertain. V was clipped by 2 bases and J by 10 bases, with 14 bases between them. This CDR3 contains 13 residues. The CDR3 region is CASSLTGTVAAFF. In DNA form, the CDR3 reads TGTGCCAGCAGTTTAACGGGAACCGTCGCAGCTTTCTTT.

The V gene is TRBV5-5, the J gene TRBJ1-4; D gene ambiguous. V lost 4 bases, J lost 7 bases, and 14 bases lay in between. In germline, CDR1 is SGHKS, CDR2 YYEKEE (reference sequence). The length of the CDR3 is 14 residues. The CDR3, as DNA: TGTGCCAGCAGCGCACCGGACGGGATTGAAAAACTGTTTTTT. Protein sequence: CASSAPDGIEKLFF. Variable domain in full (rest from reference TRBV5-5 and TRBJ1-4): DAGVTQSPTHLIKTRGQQVTLRCSPISGHKSVSWYQQVLGQGPQFIFQYYEKEERGRGNFPDRFSARQFPNYSSELNVNALLLGDSALYLCASSAPDGIEKLFFGSGTQLSVL.

This chain links TRBV9 with TRBJ1-2; weak D call: TRBD1 (6 bases). CDR3 size: 16 residues. Trimming pared 4 bases from V and 3 bases from J, leaving 19 bases between. CDR1 SGDLS and CDR2 YYNGEE come from the germline V gene. CDR3 DNA sequence: TGTGCCAGCAGCCTCTCCCGGGACACTGAGGACTATGGCTACACCTTC. Translated, it gives CASSLSRDTEDYGYTF.

The chain uses TRBV24-1 and TRBJ1-1, with D unclear. Between the trimmed V and J ends, which lost 5 bases and 4 bases, there was a span of 13 bases. There are 14 residues in the CDR3. CDR1 and CDR2 from the germline V gene are KGHDR and SFDVKD. The DNA for the CDR3 is TGTGCCACCAGTGCTCGGGGTCAGAGCACTGAAGCTTTCTTT. It yields the protein CATSARGQSTEAFF.

This chain uses TRBV10-3 with TRBJ1-5; 9 bases line up with TRBD1. The V segment lost 11 bases and the J segment 4 bases; nucleotides outside the gene matches: 12. The CDR3 contains 15 residues. Germline V gene data show CDR1 as ENHRY and CDR2 as SYGVKD. CDR3 in amino acids: CAVGEGTGSNQPQHF. The CDR3, as DNA: TGTGCCGTCGGGGAGGGGACAGGGAGTAATCAGCCCCAGCATTTT.

The rearrangement joins TRBV10-1 to TRBJ2-5, with 10 bases that match TRBD1. Germline trimming cut 3 bases from V and 4 bases from J; bases unmatched to any gene: 5. The CDR3 has 15 amino acids. CDR1 is WNHNN, CDR2 SYGVQD, per germline (reference sequence). The chain's CDR3 is CASSDSGQGGETQYF. The CDR3 nucleotides are TGCGCCAGCAGTGATTCCGGACAGGGGGGAGAGACCCAGTACTTC.

This clone was observed once. The chain carries TRBV28 and TRBJ2-1; D is possibly TRBD1 (6 bases). CDR1 and CDR2 from the germline V gene are MDHEN and SYDVKM. This CDR3 has 18 residues. The germline V and J ends were trimmed by 5 bases and 0 bases, with 20 bases remaining between them. CDR3 coding DNA: TGTGCCAGCAGTGCCTGGACAGCCAAAGGGAGCTCCTACAATGAGCAGTTCTTC. This codes for CASSAWTAKGSSYNEQFF. Together with reference TRBV28 and TRBJ2-1, the CDR3 gives the full variable domain: DVKVTQSSRYLVKRTGEKVFLECVQDMDHENMFWYRQDPGLGLRLIYFSYDVKMKEKGDIPEGYSVSREKKERFSLILESASTNQTSMYLCASSAWTAKGSSYNEQFFGPGTRLTVL.

V and J are TRBV10-3 and TRBJ1-5; no clear D gene. V was cut by 6 bases and J by 5 bases, with 17 bases left in between. This CDR3 is built from 15 residues. Germline CDR1 is ENHRY and CDR2 is SYGVKD. As DNA, the CDR3 is TGTGCCATCAGGCGTGGGGAGGACGTTGATCAGCCCCAGCATTTT. Translation: CAIRRGEDVDQPQHF.

This clone was counted only a few times. V is TRBV30 and J is TRBJ2-2, with TRBD2 matching 8 bases. The germline gives CDR1 GTSNPN, CDR2 SVGIG (reference sequence). V lost 2 bases, J lost 0 bases, and 2 bases stayed unmatched. This CDR3 comprises 15 residues. This CDR3 is CAWSRGGPNTGELFF. The CDR3 nucleotides are TGTGCCTGGAGTCGGGGGGGTCCGAACACCGGGGAGCTGTTTTTT.

The chain is built from TRBV4-1 and TRBJ1-1; TRBD1 aligns across 8 bases. The CDR3 contains 18 residues. V dropped 0 bases and J dropped 0; count of bases not matched to a gene: 9. Germline-derived CDR1 and CDR2 are MGHRA and YSYEKL. The CDR3 region is CASSQDGRGRFLNTEAFF. DNA of the CDR3: TGCGCCAGCAGCCAAGATGGCAGGGGGCGGTTTTTGAACACTGAAGCTTTCTTT.

The chain uses TRBV7-9 and TRBJ1-1, with 7 bases aligning to TRBD1. CDR3 size: 15 residues. Germline V gene data show CDR1 as SEHNR and CDR2 as FQNEAQ (reference sequence). With 3 bases clipped from V and 1 base from J, the junction kept 5 bases outside the gene matches. The CDR3 spells CASSFHGTENTEAFF. CDR3 coding DNA: TGTGCCAGCAGCTTCCACGGGACAGAGAACACTGAAGCTTTCTTT.

The chain links TRBV25-1 to TRBJ1-4, with 7 bases fitting TRBD1. J was trimmed by 5 bases and V by 3 bases; bases with no gene match: 6. Germline lookup yields CDR1 MGHDK and CDR2 SYGVNS. The CDR3 extends over 15 amino acids. CDR3 in amino acids: CASSDWTGSNEKLFF. The CDR3 coding sequence is TGTGCCAGCAGTGATTGGACAGGCTCAAATGAAAAACTGTTTTTT. Full variable domain (remainder filled in from reference TRBV25-1 and TRBJ1-4): EADIYQTPRYLVIGTGKKITLECSQTMGHDKMYWYQQDPGMELHLIHYSYGVNSTEKGDLSSESTVSRIRTEHFPLTLESARPSHTSQYLCASSDWTGSNEKLFFGSGTQLSVL.

The genes are TRBV2 and TRBJ2-3; 9 bases map to TRBD2. The CDR3 runs to 15 residues. The germline gives CDR1 SNHLY, CDR2 FYNNEI. Trimming took 6 bases from V and 1 from J; bases not matched to a gene: 5. CDR3 in amino acids: CASRVAGEGTDTQYF. In DNA form, the CDR3 reads TGTGCCAGCAGAGTAGCGGGAGAGGGCACAGATACGCAGTATTTT. Variable domain in full (rest from reference TRBV2 and TRBJ2-3): EPEVTQTPSHQVTQMGQEVILRCVPISNHLYFYWYRQILGQKVEFLVSFYNNEISEKSEIFDDQFSVERPDGSNFTLKIRSTKLEDSAMYFCASRVAGEGTDTQYFGPGTRLTVL.

The chain links TRBV7-9 to TRBJ2-1; 7 nucleotides line up with TRBD2. CDR3 size: 15 residues. Germline trimming cut 5 bases from V and 6 bases from J; bases unmatched to any gene: 10. Germline-derived CDR1 and CDR2 are SEHNR and FQNEAQ (reference sequence). CDR3 sequence (DNA): TGTGCCAGCAGCGCCTCTAGCGGAGGCTTCAATGAGCAGTTCTTC. The encoded protein is CASSASSGGFNEQFF.

The chain links TRBV6-2 or TRBV6-3 to TRBJ1-5, with D uncertain. V was pared by 2 bases and J by 0 bases, with 11 bases between. The CDR3 spans 16 residues. CDR1 and CDR2 from the germline V gene are MNHEY and SVGEGT. The CDR3 region is CASSYDGLPSNQPQHF. CDR3 DNA: TGTGCCAGCAGTTACGACGGACTTCCTAGCAATCAGCCCCAGCATTTT.